This is a list of T cell receptor beta chains from one sample in a study of T-cell reconstitution after alpha-beta-depleted transplantation in children. One entry per CDR3 protein results from TCRdb running MiXCR on the PCR reads. The sample includes roughly 500,000 distinct CDR3 sequences, around 12% of them seen just once. Sequences were derived from PBMCs from the stem cell graft donor, sampled from the stem cell graft. Every receptor here comes from a human donor who donated a stem cell graft to a child with combined immunodeficiency. The CDR3 runs from the conserved cysteine through the conserved F or W. The D gene is left open where the match is weak. Expanded clones are given a class, and other clones once, few, many or no size at all.

>TRBD2|TRBV20-1|TRBJ2-1|17|many
CSARDSGRAYFYNEQFF
TGCAGTGCTAGAGATAGCGGGAGGGCCTATTTCTACAATGAGCAGTTCTTC
>.|TRBV7-8|TRBJ2-3|14|.
CASSPPEWGAEGSF
TGTGCCAGCAGCCCCCCGGAGTGGGGGGCGGAGGGTTCCTTT
>TRBD2|TRBV10-3|TRBJ2-7|15|few
CAISDRAGGTNEQYF
TGTGCCATCAGTGATAGGGCGGGAGGGACAAACGAGCAGTACTTC
>.|TRBV19|TRBJ2-7|15|once
CASSSREATLYEQYF
TGTGCCAGTAGTAGTCGTGAGGCGACGCTGTACGAGCAGTACTTC
>.|TRBV15|TRBJ2-1|17|many
CATSRDRWASPDNEQFF
TGTGCCACCAGCAGAGATCGTTGGGCTTCACCAGACAATGAGCAGTTCTTC
>TRBD2|TRBV6-2/TRBV6-3|TRBJ2-3|18|.
CASSYSTGRAKKLDTQYF
TGTGCCAGCAGTTACTCGACCGGGAGGGCCAAAAAGCTCGATACGCAGTATTTT
>.|TRBV12-3/TRBV12-4|TRBJ1-1|10|many
CASAVLEAFF
TGTGCCAGCGCAGTCCTTGAAGCTTTCTTT
>.|TRBV27|TRBJ1-2|12|many
CASKPMQGGYTF
TGTGCCAGCAAACCTATGCAGGGTGGCTACACCTTC
>.|TRBV29-1|TRBJ1-1|12|few
CSVEGKNTEAFF
TGCAGCGTTGAGGGCAAGAACACTGAAGCTTTCTTT
>.|TRBV25-1|TRBJ2-1|14|few
CASSEYRGQNEQFF
TGTGCCAGCAGTGAATACCGGGGGCAAAATGAGCAGTTCTTC
>.|TRBV11-2|TRBJ2-7|14|few
CASSSLRGGYEQYF
TGTGCCAGCAGCTCTCTCCGGGGAGGCTACGAGCAGTACTTC
>TRBD2|TRBV29-1|TRBJ2-1|16|.
CSVEDGTSGRHNEQFF
TGCAGCGTTGAAGATGGGACTAGCGGGAGGCACAATGAGCAGTTCTTC
>.|TRBV3-1|TRBJ1-5|13|few
CASSHGINQPQHF
TGTGCCAGCAGCCACGGGATCAATCAGCCCCAGCATTTT
>.|TRBV7-9|TRBJ1-5|12|few
CATEGGGQPQHF
TGTGCCACGGAAGGGGGGGGACAGCCCCAGCATTTT
>.|TRBV12-3/TRBV12-4|TRBJ2-7|14|.
CASSPRGPAYEQYF
TGTGCCAGCAGCCCGCGGGGTCCAGCCTACGAGCAGTACTTC
>.|TRBV5-1|TRBJ2-7|13|.
CASRRIGQGEQYF
TGCGCCAGCAGGAGGATCGGGCAGGGCGAGCAGTACTTC
>.|TRBV7-3|TRBJ1-1|15|few
CASSFSSGPNTEAFF
TGTGCCAGCAGTTTCAGCTCCGGGCCGAACACTGAAGCTTTCTTT
>TRBD1|TRBV12-3/TRBV12-4|TRBJ1-1|13|.
CASSSREDRGILF
TGTGCCAGCAGCTCCCGGGAGGACAGGGGGATCTTATTT
>TRBD2|TRBV6-5|TRBJ2-1|15|few
CASSLLAGGMEEQFF
TGTGCCAGCAGTCTACTAGCGGGCGGGATGGAGGAGCAGTTCTTC
>TRBD1|TRBV30|TRBJ1-2|14|.
CARVDRGDQRSYTF
TGTGCCCGGGTTGACAGGGGGGACCAGCGGTCCTACACCTTC
>.|TRBV27|TRBJ2-7|14|many
CASSLSSGAYEQYF
TGTGCCAGCAGCTTAAGTAGCGGTGCCTACGAGCAGTACTTC
>.|TRBV11-2|TRBJ2-7|15|few
CASSLEGLFSYEQYF
TGTGCCAGCAGCTTAGAGGGACTTTTTTCCTACGAGCAGTACTTC
>TRBD1|TRBV6-5|TRBJ2-1|18|many
CASSYSGTGGKSYNEQFF
TGTGCCAGCAGTTACTCGGGGACAGGGGGAAAGTCCTACAATGAGCAGTTCTTC
>.|TRBV15|TRBJ2-3|16|.
CATSRSELFRPDTQYF
TGTGCCACCAGCAGGTCGGAACTTTTCAGGCCAGATACGCAGTATTTT
>TRBD1|TRBV12-3/TRBV12-4|TRBJ2-1|16|many
CASSPQGQGAYNEQFF
TGTGCCAGCAGTCCCCAGGGACAGGGGGCATACAATGAGCAGTTCTTC
>TRBD2|TRBV12-3/TRBV12-4|TRBJ2-1|15|many
CASSIDGLAGNEQFF
TGTGCCAGCAGTATAGACGGGCTAGCGGGGAATGAGCAGTTCTTC
>.|TRBV30|TRBJ1-3|14|.
CACLRDISGNTIYF
TGTGCCTGTCTCAGGGACATCTCTGGAAACACCATATATTTT
>.|TRBV20-1|TRBJ2-7|14|few
CSALAAVLFYEQYF
TGCAGTGCTCTTGCAGCAGTACTCTTCTACGAGCAGTACTTC
>.|TRBV6-2/TRBV6-3|TRBJ1-1|18|.
CASSYPSVARYENTEAFF
TGTGCCAGCAGTTACCCCAGTGTGGCACGGTACGAGAACACTGAAGCTTTCTTT
>.|TRBV12-3/TRBV12-4|TRBJ2-5|16|many
CASSFWTAKNQETQYF
TGTGCCAGCAGTTTTTGGACAGCTAAAAACCAAGAGACCCAGTACTTC
>.|TRBV6-2/TRBV6-3|TRBJ2-1|16|.
CASSTYGTREYNEQFF
TGTGCCAGCAGCACGTATGGGACCAGGGAATACAATGAGCAGTTCTTC
>TRBD1|TRBV6-5|TRBJ2-7|15|many
CASSSPQTGRDEQYF
TGTGCCAGCAGTTCCCCCCAGACAGGGAGAGACGAGCAGTACTTC
>TRBD2|TRBV4-3|TRBJ2-3|15|few
CASSPRGSSQDTQYF
TGCGCCAGCAGCCCGCGCGGGAGCAGTCAGGATACGCAGTATTTT
>.|TRBV12-3/TRBV12-4|TRBJ2-7|14|few
CASKGQGGAYEQYF
TGTGCCAGCAAAGGTCAGGGGGGAGCCTACGAGCAGTACTTC
>.|TRBV12-3/TRBV12-4|TRBJ1-1|13|many
CASSPRYSGEAFF
TGTGCCAGCAGTCCCCGGTATTCAGGTGAAGCTTTCTTT
>.|TRBV18|TRBJ2-5|12|many
CASSPRKETQYF
TGTGCCAGCTCACCGAGGAAAGAGACCCAGTACTTC
>.|TRBV5-1|TRBJ2-7|14|.
CASSFTGLSYEQYF
TGCGCCAGCAGTTTCACGGGACTCTCCTACGAGCAGTACTTC
>.|TRBV9|TRBJ2-3|17|many
CASSVAGGGPSTDTQYF
TGTGCCAGCAGCGTAGCAGGAGGGGGGCCCAGCACAGATACGCAGTATTTT
>TRBD1|TRBV24-1|TRBJ2-1|15|many
CATSDLRTGGNEQFF
TGTGCCACCAGTGATTTGCGGACAGGGGGCAATGAGCAGTTCTTC
>.|TRBV11-2|TRBJ2-7|14|few
CASSLPGHPFEQYF
TGTGCCAGCAGCCTACCGGGACACCCGTTCGAGCAGTACTTC
>.|TRBV6-1|TRBJ2-1|13|.
CASSEMRHNEQFF
TGTGCCAGCAGTGAAATGAGACACAATGAGCAGTTCTTC
>.|TRBV7-2|TRBJ2-1|16|many
CASSLMISSGNNEQFF
TGTGCCAGCAGCTTAATGATCAGTTCGGGCAACAATGAGCAGTTCTTC
>TRBD1|TRBV20-1|TRBJ2-3|15|many
CSAFAGTGGTDTQYF
TGCAGTGCCTTCGCCGGGACAGGGGGCACAGATACGCAGTATTTT
>.|TRBV30|TRBJ1-5|13|many
CAWRGSNNQPQHF
TGTGCCTGGAGGGGCAGTAACAATCAGCCCCAGCATTTT
>TRBD2|TRBV5-1|TRBJ2-3|14|few
CASNREVVGDTQYF
TGCGCCAGCAACCGGGAGGTGGTGGGAGATACGCAGTATTTT
>.|TRBV5-6|TRBJ1-4|13|.
CASSLTEREKLFF
TGTGCCAGCAGCCTGACCGAGAGGGAAAAACTGTTTTTT
>.|TRBV12-3/TRBV12-4|TRBJ2-1|12|many
CASTVNYNEQFF
TGTGCCAGCACAGTTAATTACAATGAGCAGTTCTTC
>.|TRBV5-6|TRBJ2-2|14|many
CASSAGTGTGELFF
TGTGCCAGCAGCGCCGGGACGGGCACCGGGGAGCTGTTTTTT
>.|TRBV21-1|TRBJ2-3|17|.
CASSTPGEAGRRGTQYF
TGTGCCAGCAGCACCCCCGGAGAAGCGGGGAGGAGGGGTACGCAGTATTTT
>.|TRBV5-1|TRBJ2-1|13|many
CASRKDTGSEQFF
TGCGCCAGCAGGAAAGATACAGGGTCTGAGCAGTTCTTC
>TRBD2|TRBV9|TRBJ2-1|15|few
CASSVRDYSDNEQFF
TGTGCCAGCAGCGTCCGGGACTATTCCGACAATGAGCAGTTCTTC
>.|TRBV7-2|TRBJ1-2|15|.
CASSLKAGVGYGYTF
TGTGCCAGCAGCCTAAAGGCTGGGGTCGGCTATGGCTACACCTTC
>.|TRBV5-1|TRBJ2-3|18|.
CASSSAGSSAELGDTQYF
TGCGCCAGCAGCTCGGCTGGGTCTAGCGCTGAGTTGGGAGATACGCAGTATTTT
>.|TRBV9|TRBJ1-1|14|few
CASSVGRVDTEAFF
TGTGCCAGCAGCGTAGGCAGGGTGGACACTGAAGCTTTCTTT
>TRBD1|TRBV5-1|TRBJ2-3|15|many
CASSHRTGGTDTQYF
TGCGCCAGCAGCCACCGGACAGGTGGCACAGATACGCAGTATTTT
>.|TRBV27|TRBJ2-7|16|.
CASSFKLAPISYEQYF
TGTGCCAGCAGTTTCAAGTTAGCACCAATCTCCTACGAGCAGTACTTC
>TRBD1|TRBV6-5|TRBJ1-1|14|many
CASTPSGGNTEAFF
TGTGCCAGCACTCCCTCAGGGGGGAACACTGAAGCTTTCTTT
>TRBD1|TRBV5-1|TRBJ1-3|16|.
CASSLGDSRSGNTIYF
TGCGCCAGCAGCTTGGGGGACAGTCGATCTGGAAACACCATATATTTT